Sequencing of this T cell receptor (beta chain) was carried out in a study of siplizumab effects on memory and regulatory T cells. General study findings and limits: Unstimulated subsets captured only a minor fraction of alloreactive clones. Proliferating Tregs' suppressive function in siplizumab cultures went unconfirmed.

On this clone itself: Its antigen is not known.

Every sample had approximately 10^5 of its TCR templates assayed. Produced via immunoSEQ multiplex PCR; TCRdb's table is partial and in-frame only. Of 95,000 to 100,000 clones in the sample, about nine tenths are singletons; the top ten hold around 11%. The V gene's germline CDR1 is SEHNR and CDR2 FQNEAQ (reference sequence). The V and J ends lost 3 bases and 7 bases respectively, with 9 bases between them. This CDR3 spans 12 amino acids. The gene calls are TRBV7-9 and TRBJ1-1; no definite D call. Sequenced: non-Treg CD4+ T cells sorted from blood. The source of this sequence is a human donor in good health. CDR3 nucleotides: TGTGCCAGCAGCTTGAGGGCAGATGAAGCTTTCTTT. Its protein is CASSLRADEAFF.